Listed here is a single T cell receptor (beta chain). The CDR3 runs to 15 residues. V lost 10 bases, J lost 2 bases, and 10 bases stayed unmatched. Germline-derived CDR1 and CDR2 are MNHEY and SVGAGI. Produced via immunoSEQ multiplex PCR; TCRdb's table is partial and in-frame only. The sample carries around 190,000 clones, 84% recorded once. The data were obtained in a study of blood T cell repertoires in COVID-19. The overall study: Nucleic acid was either cDNA or gDNA, and it came from T cells, B-cell-depleted T cells, or PBMCs.

The chain couples TRBV6-5 to TRBJ2-2; 7 bases align to TRBD1. Sequencing input: peripheral blood. The clonotype originates from a human donor in a cohort sampled during active COVID-19. CDR3 nucleotides: TGTGCCACCGGAGGAACAGGGGTAAACACCGGGGAGCTGTTTTTT. Translation: CATGGTGVNTGELFF.